Below are 8 T cell receptor beta chains sequenced from a single sample in a study of CD8 T cells in Susac syndrome. Random hexamers were used to reverse transcribe the RNA input (about 0.45 to 1 ug). In TCRdb, the immunoSEQ multiplex PCR reads were re-called with MiXCR into one record per CDR3 protein. There are about 70,000 distinct CDR3 sequences in the sample; nearly 96% occur only once, and roughly 0.11% lies in the top ten. Input material: CD4+ T cells from PBMCs. All receptors come from a human donor with multiple sclerosis.

The V call is TRBV29-1, the J call TRBJ2-7, with a possible D match to TRBD1 (5 bases). The CDR3 spans 11 residues. With 7 bases removed from V and 6 bases from J, the gap between germline ends came to 13 bases. Germline loops: CDR1 SQVTM, CDR2 ANQGSEA. CDR3 nucleotides: TGCAGCGCCGGACACACTGGCGAGCAGTACTTC. This sequence encodes CSAGHTGEQYF.

The gene calls are TRBV15 and TRBJ1-1, with TRBD1 matching over 8 bases. The CDR3 is made up of 13 amino acids. The V and J ends lost 10 bases and 4 bases, in that order; junction bases with no gene match: 8. CDR1 is LNHNV and CDR2 is YYDKDF in the germline V gene (reference sequence). CDR3 coding DNA: TGTGCCATAAGGACAGGGACGGGCACTGAAGCTTTCTTT. Translating gives CAIRTGTGTEAFF.

The sample holds one count of this clonotype. The chain carries TRBV7-9 and TRBJ1-1, with unresolved D. V was trimmed by 3 bases and J by 11 bases, leaving 13 bases between them. Germline V gives CDR1 SEHNR, CDR2 FQNEAQ (reference sequence). This CDR3 is 12 amino acids long. The CDR3 here is CASSFESAAAFF. In DNA form, the CDR3 reads TGTGCCAGCAGCTTTGAGTCAGCAGCGGCTTTCTTT.

The chain carries TRBV5-1 and TRBJ2-7; D is ambiguous. CDR1 and CDR2 from the germline V gene are SGHRS and YFSETQ. This CDR3 comprises 13 residues. Trimming shortened V by 0 bases and J by 3 bases, and 7 bases separated the two germline ends. In DNA form, the CDR3 reads TGCGCCAGCAGCTTGGGACTGATCTACGAGCAGTACTTC. This encodes CASSLGLIYEQYF.

This chain joins TRBV7-9 and TRBJ2-3, with 8 bases matching TRBD1. This CDR3 is built from 14 residues. CDR1 is SEHNR and CDR2 is FQNEAQ in the germline V gene (reference sequence). The V segment lost 3 bases and the J segment 3 bases; nucleotides outside the gene matches: 2. Here the CDR3 reads CASSFDRGTDTQYF. As DNA, the CDR3 is TGTGCCAGCAGCTTCGACAGGGGAACAGATACGCAGTATTTT.

The chain links TRBV5-1 to TRBJ2-5; D unresolved. The length of the CDR3 is 15 residues. The V gene lost 3 bases and the J gene lost 5 bases, with 17 bases spanning the gap. Germline CDR1 and CDR2: SGHRS and YFSETQ. The CDR3 loop is CASSSRAQVQETQYF. The CDR3 DNA sequence: TGCGCCAGCAGCTCAAGGGCCCAGGTTCAGGAGACCCAGTACTTC.

This chain connects TRBV9 to TRBJ2-7; 7 nucleotides agree with TRBD1. V gave up 2 bases and J gave up 4 bases; unmatched junction bases: 6. Germline V gene data show CDR1 as SGDLS and CDR2 as YYNGEE. The CDR3 has 14 residues. As DNA, the CDR3 is TGTGCCAGCAGCGTCGGGACAGAACTTTACGAGCAGTACTTC. Protein sequence: CASSVGTELYEQYF.

The chain joins TRBV20-1 to TRBJ1-2; 7 positions agree with TRBD1. J lost 13 bases, V lost 3 bases, and 5 bases had no gene match. Germline-derived CDR1 and CDR2 are DFQATT and SNEGSKA (reference sequence). The CDR3 consists of 10 residues. The CDR3 loop is CSASDRVGTF. The CDR3 nucleotides read TGCAGTGCTAGTGACAGGGTGGGCACCTTC.